Listed below are T cell receptor beta chains from one sample, sequenced in a study of cytomegalovirus exposure and HLA in healthy donors. Only in-frame clones appear in the TCRdb table, and some are missing; sequencing was by immunoSEQ multiplex PCR. The sample includes tens of thousands of clones, just under 80% of them seen just once. Source material: PBMCs. The receptors come from a man aged 35 to 55 in good health and CMV-seronegative. Both conserved end residues are part of each CDR3. D genes are given only for firm matches. Clone size, where shown, is once, few, many, or a class for clones that have expanded.

D	V	size	J	DNA	CDR3
.	TRBV20-1	.	TRBJ2-5	TGCAGTGCTAGAGATATTGAGACCCAGTACTTC	CSARDIETQYF
.	TRBV6-4	.	TRBJ1-5	TGTGCCAGCAGTGTTGAGGCAGGGTATCAGCCCCAGCATTTT	CASSVEAGYQPQHF
TRBD2	TRBV5-1	.	TRBJ2-7	TGCGCCAGCAGTCCGAGCGGGGGCCTCTCCTACGAGCAGTACTTC	CASSPSGGLSYEQYF
TRBD1	TRBV2	.	TRBJ1-2	TGTGCCAGCAGTAGAGGACAGGGGGCTTACGTTGGCTACACCTTC	CASSRGQGAYVGYTF
.	TRBV10-3	.	TRBJ2-5	TGTGCCATCAGTGAGTCAACAGCAGTCTCAGGGACCCAGTACTTC	CAISESTAVSGTQYF
.	TRBV15	.	TRBJ1-2	TGTGCCACCAGCAGAGTAAGCATCGACCTCAGGGGAGGCTACACCTTC	CATSRVSIDLRGGYTF
TRBD1	TRBV6-5	.	TRBJ1-1	TGTGCCAGCAGTTCCGCCCCCGGGACAGGGGGTGAAGCTTTCTTT	CASSSAPGTGGEAFF
.	TRBV19	.	TRBJ1-2	TGTGCCAGTAGTAATGGGCAGGGGTACTCGTATGGCTACACCTTC	CASSNGQGYSYGYTF
.	TRBV6-6	.	TRBJ2-7	TGTGCCAGCAGCCCCCTAGGCCTCCCCTCCTACGAGCAGTACTTC	CASSPLGLPSYEQYF
.	TRBV2	.	TRBJ2-7	TGTGCCAGGACTCGAGAAAGGCAGTACTTC	CARTRERQYF
.	TRBV5-1	.	TRBJ2-5	TGCGCCAGCAGCGATCATGCAGGAGGAGAGACCCAGTACTTC	CASSDHAGGETQYF
TRBD2	TRBV5-4	.	TRBJ2-3	TGTGCCAGCAGCTTGGTAGCGGGGGGTTTCTCAGGTACGCAGTATTTT	CASSLVAGGFSGTQYF
.	TRBV23-1	.	TRBJ2-3	TGCGCCAGCAGTCTAGGGGCTCGCACAGATACGCAGTATTTT	CASSLGARTDTQYF
.	TRBV5-1	.	TRBJ2-7	TGCGCCAGCAGCTTGGAGGGGGGACAGGGGCCTAACACTAGCGGGACGTTCGAGCAGTACTTC	CASSLEGGQGPNTSGTFEQYF
.	TRBV6-5	once	TRBJ2-1	TGTGCCGCCGGCAATGAGCAGTTCTTC	CAAGNEQFF
TRBD1	TRBV7-2	.	TRBJ2-1	TGTGCCAGCAGCTTGAGACAGGGGATCAATGAGCAGTTCTTC	CASSLRQGINEQFF
TRBD2	TRBV5-1	.	TRBJ2-1	TGCGCCAGCAGCATTAGCGGGATGGGCTATGAGCAGTTCTTC	CASSISGMGYEQFF
.	TRBV11-2	few	TRBJ2-7	TGTGCCAGCAGCCCTACTATTTACGAGCAGTACTTC	CASSPTIYEQYF
TRBD1	TRBV7-9	.	TRBJ2-1	TGTGCCAGCAGCCCAGGACAGGGCGCCTCCTACAATGAGCAGTTCTTC	CASSPGQGASYNEQFF
TRBD2	TRBV18	.	TRBJ2-2	TGTGCCAGCTCACCAGCCCTAGCGGTGAACACCGGGGAGCTGTTTTTT	CASSPALAVNTGELFF
TRBD1	TRBV5-1	.	TRBJ1-4	TGCGCCAGCAGCTTCGGACAGGCTACAACTAATGAAAAACTGTTTTTT	CASSFGQATTNEKLFF
TRBD2	TRBV4-1	.	TRBJ2-3	TGCGCCAGCAGCCCCGGAGGGCTAGCGGGAGGTGGAGCAGATACGCAGTATTTT	CASSPGGLAGGGADTQYF
TRBD1	TRBV28	few	TRBJ2-2	TGTGCCAGCAGTTTAATAGGGACAGGGAACACCGGGGAGCTGTTTTTT	CASSLIGTGNTGELFF
.	TRBV29-1	.	TRBJ2-7	TGCAGCGTTACCGATACGAGCTCCTACGAGCAGTACTTC	CSVTDTSSYEQYF
TRBD1	TRBV7-3	.	TRBJ1-2	TGTGCCAGCAGCTCCACCGGGACAGGAAATGGCTACACCTTC	CASSSTGTGNGYTF
.	TRBV6-5	.	TRBJ1-1	TGTGCCAGCAGGCTCCAGGGTAACATGAACACTGAAGCTTTCTTT	CASRLQGNMNTEAFF
.	TRBV10-2	.	TRBJ1-5	TGCGCCAGCAGTGAGCCTCAGGGGAGAGATCAGCCCCAGCATTTT	CASSEPQGRDQPQHF
TRBD1	TRBV11-3	few	TRBJ2-1	TGTGCCAGCAGCCACCCGAGGGACAGGGAGGACAATGAGCAGTTCTTC	CASSHPRDREDNEQFF
.	TRBV4-2	.	TRBJ2-7	TGTGCCAGCAGCCAAGAAGCTCCTAGTTCGTACTCCTACGAGCAGTACTTC	CASSQEAPSSYSYEQYF
.	TRBV28	.	TRBJ2-2	TGTGCCAGCAGTTTGTCCGGACAGTCCGGGGCCGGGGAGCTGTTTTTT	CASSLSGQSGAGELFF
.	TRBV5-1	.	TRBJ2-1	TGCGCCAGCAGCTTGGGGCGGTACTCCTACAATGAGCAGTTCTTC	CASSLGRYSYNEQFF
.	TRBV28	.	TRBJ2-2	TGTGCCAGCAGGCCGGCTAGCCCCACCGGGGAGCTGTTTTTT	CASRPASPTGELFF
TRBD2	TRBV10-3	.	TRBJ2-1	TGTGCCATCAGTGCTAGCGGAACCTACAATGAGCAGTTCTTC	CAISASGTYNEQFF
.	TRBV5-4	.	TRBJ1-2	TGTGCCAGCAGCCCTACCGGGACGGGAGCTAACTATGGCTACACCTTC	CASSPTGTGANYGYTF
.	TRBV7-9	.	TRBJ2-5	TGTGCCAGCAGCTCGGTAGAAGTTGGGACAAGAGAGACCCAGTACTTC	CASSSVEVGTRETQYF
.	TRBV28	once	TRBJ2-3	TGTGCCAGCAGCCCCAGGGGCCTACCTAGCACAGATACGCAGTATTTT	CASSPRGLPSTDTQYF
.	TRBV9	.	TRBJ2-3	TGTGCCAGCAGCGTAGGAGGCACCTTCCCCAAGTCAGATACGCAGTATTTT	CASSVGGTFPKSDTQYF
.	TRBV29-1	few	TRBJ2-7	TGCAGCGTTGAACTACAGGGAAAAAAGGCCTACGAGCAGTACTTC	CSVELQGKKAYEQYF
TRBD2	TRBV5-4	once	TRBJ2-7	TGTGCCAGCAGCCCAATGGGGGGGTCCGAGCAGTACTTC	CASSPMGGSEQYF
.	TRBV10-3	.	TRBJ1-4	TGTGCCATCTCCCAGCCAGGCCAGGGAAATGAAAAACTGTTTTTT	CAISQPGQGNEKLFF
TRBD1	TRBV18	.	TRBJ1-1	TGTGCCAGCTCATCAGTAGGGGGCGCCCCGGTGAACACTGAAGCTTTCTTT	CASSSVGGAPVNTEAFF
.	TRBV9	.	TRBJ2-1	TGTGCCAGCAATAACCAAACAGGCAATGAGCAGTTCTTC	CASNNQTGNEQFF
.	TRBV28	once	TRBJ1-5	TGTGCCAGCAGTTTATCTTTTTCGGGCAATCAGCCCCAGCATTTT	CASSLSFSGNQPQHF